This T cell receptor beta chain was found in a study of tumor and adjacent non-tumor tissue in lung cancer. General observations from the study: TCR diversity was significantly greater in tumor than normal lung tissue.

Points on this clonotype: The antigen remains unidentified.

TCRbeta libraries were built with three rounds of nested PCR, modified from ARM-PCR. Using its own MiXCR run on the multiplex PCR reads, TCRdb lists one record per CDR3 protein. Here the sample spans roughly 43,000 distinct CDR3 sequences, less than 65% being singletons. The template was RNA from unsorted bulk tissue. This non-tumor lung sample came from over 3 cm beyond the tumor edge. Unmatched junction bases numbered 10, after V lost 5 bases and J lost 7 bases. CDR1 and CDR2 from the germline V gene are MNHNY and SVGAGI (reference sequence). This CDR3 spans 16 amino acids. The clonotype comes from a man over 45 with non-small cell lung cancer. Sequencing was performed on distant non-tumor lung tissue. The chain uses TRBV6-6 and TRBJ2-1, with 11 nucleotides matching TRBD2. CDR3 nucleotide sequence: TGTGCCAGCAGTACTCCCGTAGCGGGGGGGCGTAATGAGCAGTTCTTC. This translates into CASSTPVAGGRNEQFF.